The 29 T cell receptor beta chains below all came from one sample that was sequenced in a study of CD8+ T cells in alopecia areata. Isolated RNA was reverse transcribed into cDNA used as the sequencing template. Profiling relied on immunoSEQ multiplex PCR, and the TCRdb table lists in-frame clones only, not all of them. The sample has about 190,000 clones, about three fifths seen once. Treatment reported: oral pan-JAK inhibitor, 5-10 mg twice daily. The material sequenced was CD4+ T cells sorted from blood, taken at week 24, from a patient treated with tofacitinib. These TCRs come from a human donor with alopecia areata.

This clone has more than one count but fewer than ten. CDR3 coding DNA: TGCAGCGTGGGAACGGGACAGGACAATCAGCCCCAGCATTTT. It translates to CSVGTGQDNQPQHF. The rearrangement links TRBV29-1 to TRBJ1-5; TRBD1 aligns across 8 bases. Germline V gene data show CDR1 as SQVTM and CDR2 as ANQGSEA. This CDR3 has 14 residues. J lost 3 bases, V lost 6 bases, and 7 bases had no gene match.

The V and J genes are TRBV15 and TRBJ2-3; 10 bases agree with TRBD2. This CDR3 contains 16 residues. V lost 5 bases and J lost 4; bases outside the gene matches: 9. Germline V CDR1 and CDR2: LNHNV, YYDKDF (reference sequence). The CDR3 region is CATSPQRGGLADTQYF. CDR3 sequence (DNA): TGTGCCACCAGCCCACAGCGGGGGGGCCTCGCAGATACGCAGTATTTT.

DNA for the CDR3: TGTGCCAGCAGTGATGCGATCGCTGAAGCTTTCTTT. Its protein product is CASSDAIAEAFF. This chain connects TRBV6-5 to TRBJ1-1; D is ambiguous. The CDR3 loop spans 12 amino acids. From germline, CDR1 is MNHEY and CDR2 SVGAGI. Trimming removed 5 bases from V and 6 bases from J, with 10 bases in between.

CDR3 nucleotides: TGTGCCTGGAGCTCTGGAAACACCATATATTTT. Translation gives CAWSSGNTIYF. The V call is TRBV30, the J call TRBJ1-3; D gene ambiguous. Germline V gives CDR1 GTSNPN, CDR2 SVGIG (reference sequence). The CDR3 extends over 11 amino acids. V lost 3 bases and J lost 0, with 0 bases in between.

A few counts support this clone. J is TRBJ2-1 and V is TRBV29-1, with D perhaps TRBD1 (5 bases). CDR1 is SQVTM and CDR2 is ANQGSEA in the germline V gene. The V and J ends lost 6 bases and 10 bases respectively, with 13 bases between them. The CDR3 covers 11 residues. CDR3 residues: CSVAVQAEQFF. For the CDR3, the DNA is TGCAGCGTCGCTGTACAGGCCGAGCAGTTCTTC.

This rearrangement joins TRBV29-1 to TRBJ2-5, with 11 bases that match TRBD1. V shed 7 bases, J shed 5 bases, and the junction held 9 bases outside the gene matches. CDR1 is SQVTM, CDR2 ANQGSEA, per germline. This CDR3 is 14 amino acids long. CDR3 loop: CSGRDRGISETQYF. Here the CDR3 DNA reads TGCAGCGGACGGGACAGGGGGATATCCGAGACCCAGTACTTC.

The chain couples TRBV7-2 to TRBJ2-5; no clear D. Trimming removed 2 bases at V and 5 bases at J, with 3 bases between. The germline gives CDR1 SGHTA, CDR2 FQGNSA. The CDR3 has 11 residues. The CDR3 protein is CASSLIETQYF. CDR3 in DNA: TGTGCCAGCAGCTTAATCGAGACCCAGTACTTC.

The chain combines TRBV4-1 with TRBJ2-1; D unclear. The V and J ends lost 0 bases and 8 bases respectively, with 8 bases between them. The CDR3 runs 13 residues. Germline values: CDR1 MGHRA, CDR2 YSYEKL. This CDR3 reads CASSQDFGDEQFF. CDR3 bases: TGCGCCAGCAGCCAAGATTTCGGTGATGAGCAGTTCTTC.

J is TRBJ2-1 and V is TRBV29-1, with D tentatively TRBD1 or TRBD2 (5 bases each). Trimming took 7 bases from V and 0 from J, leaving 19 bases between them. Germline CDR1 reads SQVTM; CDR2 reads ANQGSEA. The CDR3 is 16 residues long. CDR3 DNA: TGCAGCGGATTTGCCGGGACGCTTAGCTCCTACAATGAGCAGTTCTTC. It encodes CSGFAGTLSSYNEQFF.

This clone was detected a few times. This chain joins TRBV7-9 and TRBJ2-5, with TRBD2 matching over 7 bases. This CDR3 region has 15 residues. CDR1 and CDR2 from the germline V gene are SEHNR and FQNEAQ (reference sequence). J was trimmed by 1 base and V by 4 bases; bases with no gene match: 6. The CDR3 region is CASSSPGLIQETQYF. The CDR3, as DNA: TGTGCCAGCAGCTCGCCGGGACTAATCCAAGAGACCCAGTACTTC.

For this clone: This may arise from a read error, as a much more abundant clone is one base away. The rearrangement links TRBV6-5 to TRBJ2-3, with TRBD2 as a possible D gene (7 bases). This CDR3 comprises 14 residues. Trimming took off 5 bases at V and 4 bases at J, with 13 bases between the two ends. Germline V gives CDR1 MNHEY, CDR2 SVGAGI. DNA of the CDR3: TGTGCCAGCAGTGAAACAGGGAGGGCAGATACGCAGTATTTT. This encodes CASSETGRADTQYF.

The V call is TRBV7-2, the J call TRBJ2-2, with D perhaps matching TRBD2 (5 bases). The V end was cut by 2 bases, the J end by 1 base, with 11 bases between. CDR1 is SGHTA, CDR2 FQGNSA, per germline. The CDR3 consists of 16 residues. CDR3 nucleotide sequence: TGTGCCAGCAGCTTAATCGCGGGCGGGAACACCGGGGAGCTGTTTTTT. Protein product: CASSLIAGGNTGELFF.

The table lists this clone with a count of one. The V call is TRBV7-2, the J call TRBJ2-3; TRBD2 matches at 8 bases. Germline CDR1 SGHTA, CDR2 FQGNSA. With V trimmed by 2 bases and J by 4 bases, 2 bases remained unmatched. The length of the CDR3 is 14 residues. The CDR3 sequence: CASSLSGGPDTQYF. Here the CDR3 DNA reads TGTGCCAGCAGCTTATCGGGGGGGCCAGATACGCAGTATTTT.

The V and J genes are TRBV28 and TRBJ1-5, with D maybe TRBD1 (6 bases). The CDR3 spans 13 residues. Germline CDR1 and CDR2: MDHEN and SYDVKM. V was trimmed by 6 bases and J by 6 bases, leaving 12 bases between them. DNA for the CDR3: TGTGCCAGCAGGGAGGGGGGACTTCAGCCCCAGCATTTT. Protein: CASREGGLQPQHF.

The chain couples TRBV18 to TRBJ1-5; D gene ambiguous. The germline CDR1 and CDR2 sequences are KGHSH and LQKENI. CDR3 size: 13 residues. The V gene lost 3 bases and the J gene lost 0 bases, with 3 bases spanning the gap. The CDR3 spells CASSPLSNQPQHF. For the CDR3, the DNA is TGTGCCAGCTCACCCCTTAGCAATCAGCCCCAGCATTTT.

The rearrangement uses TRBV29-1 and TRBJ1-1; TRBD1 is a possible D gene (6 bases). Trimming pared 0 bases from V and 3 bases from J, leaving 14 bases between. The CDR3 spans 15 residues. CDR1 SQVTM and CDR2 ANQGSEA come from the germline V gene. CDR3 sequence (DNA): TGCAGCGTTGAAGAAGACAGGTTGCTTGACACTGAAGCTTTCTTT. This encodes CSVEEDRLLDTEAFF.

This clone was seen only once. The J gene is TRBJ2-7, the V gene TRBV6-5, with D perhaps TRBD1 (5 bases). V lost 0 bases, J lost 3 bases, and 12 bases lay in between. The CDR3 extends over 15 amino acids. The V gene's germline CDR1 is MNHEY and CDR2 SVGAGI. CDR3 nucleotide sequence: TGTGCCAGCAGTTACTCGGGGCAAGGGGTCTACGAGCAGTACTTC. Translating it yields CASSYSGQGVYEQYF.

The chain carries TRBV7-2 and TRBJ1-6; tentative D call: TRBD1 (5 bases). V was clipped by 3 bases and J by 0 bases, with 15 bases between them. The CDR3 is 18 amino acids. Germline V gene lookup returns CDR1 SGHTA and CDR2 FQGNSA. Here the CDR3 reads CASSLKTVSGSYNSPLHF. In nucleotides, the CDR3 is TGTGCCAGCAGCTTGAAGACAGTCTCGGGCTCCTATAATTCACCCCTCCACTTT.

The V gene is TRBV6-5, the J gene TRBJ1-2, with D possibly TRBD1 on 6 matching bases. The CDR3 totals 15 residues. The V end was cut by 7 bases, the J end by 0 bases, with 15 bases between. Per germline, CDR1 MNHEY and CDR2 SVGAGI. For the CDR3, the DNA is TGTGCCAGCATTGGTGCGGACAGAACTAACTATGGCTACACCTTC. Its protein is CASIGADRTNYGYTF.

V usage is TRBV5-6 and J usage is TRBJ2-2; 10 bases agree with TRBD1. This CDR3 has 16 amino acids. CDR1 is SGHDT, CDR2 YYEEEE, per germline. J gave up 10 bases and V 2 bases, and 11 bases lay outside the gene matches. The CDR3 reads CASSFRTGGTFEELFF. CDR3 DNA: TGTGCCAGCAGCTTCCGGACAGGGGGGACCTTCGAGGAGCTGTTTTTT.

The rearrangement joins TRBV4-2 to TRBJ2-3; no clear D gene. This CDR3 contains 15 residues. The germline gives CDR1 LGHNA, CDR2 YNFKEQ. V was pared by 1 base and J by 6 bases, with 14 bases between. The CDR3 nucleotides read TGTGCCAGCAGCCAAGTAGGCGCTTTGGGGGATACGCAGTATTTT. As protein: CASSQVGALGDTQYF.

V is TRBV15 and J is TRBJ1-5; D unclear. The germline V and J ends were trimmed by 3 bases and 3 bases, with 12 bases remaining between them. This CDR3 region has 15 residues. Germline V gives CDR1 LNHNV, CDR2 YYDKDF (reference sequence). CDR3 sequence: CATSSLGAYNQPQHF. CDR3 DNA: TGTGCCACCAGCAGCCTGGGAGCTTACAATCAGCCCCAGCATTTT. The whole variable domain, filled in from reference TRBV15 and TRBJ1-5, reads DAMVIQNPRYQVTQFGKPVTLSCSQTLNHNVMYWYQQKSSQAPKLLFHYYDKDFNNEADTPDNFQSRRPNTSFCFLDIRSPGLGDTAMYLCATSSLGAYNQPQHFGDGTRLSIL.

The chain is built from TRBV6-5 and TRBJ1-5; D remains ambiguous. V gave up 2 bases and J gave up 2 bases, with 10 bases separating them. Germline CDR1 and CDR2: MNHEY and SVGAGI. The CDR3 is made up of 15 amino acids. Here the CDR3 reads CASSYSRKGNQPQHF. The CDR3 region has the DNA TGTGCCAGCAGTTACAGTCGTAAAGGCAATCAGCCCCAGCATTTT.

The chain couples TRBV29-1 to TRBJ1-2; 7 bases fit TRBD1. Germline CDR1 SQVTM, CDR2 ANQGSEA. After removal of 3 bases from V and 8 bases from J, the junction contained 3 bases not matched to a gene. The CDR3 contains 11 residues. This CDR3 is CSVETGQGYTF. In DNA, the CDR3 is TGCAGCGTTGAGACAGGGCAAGGCTACACCTTC. The complete variable domain, with remaining parts taken from reference TRBV29-1 and TRBJ1-2, reads SAVISQKPSRDICQRGTSLTIQCQVDSQVTMMFWYRQQPGQSLTLIATANQGSEATYESGFVIDKFPISRPNLTFSTLTVSNMSPEDSSIYLCSVETGQGYTFGSGTRLTVV.

This clone was seen a handful of times. The chain combines TRBV11-2 with TRBJ2-7, with D possibly TRBD2 on 6 matching bases. Germline V gene sequence: CDR1 SGHAT, CDR2 FQNNGV. The CDR3 runs 16 residues. The V end lost 3 bases, the J end lost 6 bases, and 21 bases lay between the germline ends. CDR3: CASSFSGSGRYGEQYF. Written as DNA, the CDR3 is TGTGCCAGCAGCTTCTCGGGGAGCGGGCGCTACGGCGAGCAGTACTTC.

This clone has just one count. CDR3 residues: CASGRLGWAENSPLHF. DNA of the CDR3: TGTGCCAGCGGTAGGTTGGGGTGGGCAGAGAATTCACCCCTCCACTTT. V is TRBV27 and J is TRBJ1-6; D gene uncertain. The CDR3 extends over 16 amino acids. Trimming stripped 8 bases from V and 7 bases from J, with 21 bases between. Looked up from germline, CDR1 is MNHEY and CDR2 is SMNVEV (reference sequence).

CDR3 amino acids: CAWSVARGGEQFF. The DNA of the CDR3 is TGTGCCTGGAGTGTGGCTCGGGGAGGTGAGCAGTTCTTC. The chain employs TRBV30 and TRBJ2-1; possible D gene TRBD2, 6 bases. The V end was cut by 0 bases, the J end by 9 bases, with 12 bases between. This CDR3 comprises 13 residues. Germline V gene data show CDR1 as GTSNPN and CDR2 as SVGIG (reference sequence). Together with reference TRBV30 and TRBJ2-1, the CDR3 gives the full variable domain: SQTIHQWPATLVQPVGSPLSLECTVEGTSNPNLYWYRQAAGRGLQLLFYSVGIGQISSEVPQNLSASRPQDRQFILSSKKLLLSDSGFYLCAWSVARGGEQFFGPGTRLTVL.

This clone was observed a handful of times. This chain links TRBV10-3 with TRBJ1-1; D not certain. V lost 10 bases and J 3 bases, leaving 21 bases between the germline ends. The germline V gene has CDR1 ENHRY and CDR2 SYGVKD. CDR3 length equals 15 residues. In DNA form, the CDR3 reads TGTGCCAGCAGGTCGTTAGGAGGGTCGCACACTGAAGCTTTCTTT. Translated: CASRSLGGSHTEAFF.

The V gene is TRBV28, the J gene TRBJ2-5; 8 bases line up with TRBD1. CDR1 and CDR2 from the germline V gene are MDHEN and SYDVKM. V lost 6 bases to trimming and J lost 5 bases; unmatched junction nucleotides: 8. The CDR3 is made up of 14 amino acids. CDR3 nucleotides: TGTGCCAGCAGCAGACAGGGGCTCAAGGAGACCCAGTACTTC. Translation: CASSRQGLKETQYF.